This T cell receptor beta chain originates from a study of regulatory and conventional T cells in RAG deficiency. In regard to this clone: The antigen remains undetermined.

The sorted regulatory T cells were CD4+, CD25-high and CD127-low, with genomic DNA sequenced. Trimming left V 5 bases short and J 1 base short, with 9 bases between. This CDR3 contains 14 residues. CDR1 is MNHEY, CDR2 SVGAGI, per germline. Assay used: immunoSEQ multiplex PCR; TCRdb lists only in-frame clones, some missing. The sample yields about 28,000 clones, just over 90% seen once. Study-level findings and limits: In Omenn syndrome, sorted "Tregs" may be peripherally activated cells. Omenn patients showed >90% Treg-Tconv overlap and shorter CDR3 lengths.

These data also formed part of another study, on regulatory T cells. This second report adds: The PCR used 52 TRBV and 13 TRBJ primers.

The receptor's source is a human donor in good health. The chain recombines TRBV6-5 with TRBJ1-5; no clear D. Sequenced: Tregs sorted from blood. For the CDR3, the DNA is TGTGCCAGCAGTGCAGAGGGAAGCAATCAGCCCCAGCATTTT. It yields the protein CASSAEGSNQPQHF.